This T cell receptor (beta chain) was captured in a study of shared clonotypes between healthy human individuals. Naive CD8 cells comprised CD45RO-negative, CCR7-positively selected cells, excluding terminally differentiated effector memory CD45RA+ cells. As handled by the study authors: Junction-only sequences without quality scores were provided by ImmunoSEQ, so filtering was different. The table came from immunoSEQ multiplex PCR; TCRdb's copy has only in-frame clones and leaves some out. For V, J and clone size, that table is used; D and trimming come from the DNA. The sample includes some 2 million clones, roughly 94% of them seen just once. Germline V CDR1 and CDR2: MDHEN, SYDVKM. The length of the CDR3 is 15 residues. The V and J ends lost 6 bases and 3 bases, in that order; junction bases with no gene match: 10. Comments on this clone: What it recognizes is unknown.

Study findings and constraints: Sampling covered nothing but blood. Tissue TCR repertoires likely differ from those found in blood.

The clonotype was recovered from a young man in good health. The sample consisted of naive CD8+ T cells sorted from blood. This sequence joins TRBV28 and TRBJ2-5; 7 bases align to TRBD1. In DNA, the CDR3 is TGTGCCAGCAGGCCGACAGGGACCCGAAAAGAGACCCAGTACTTC. It specifies CASRPTGTRKETQYF.